This is a list of T cell receptor beta chains from one sample in a study of cytomegalovirus exposure and HLA in healthy donors. The repertoire was sequenced with immunoSEQ multiplex PCR; TCRdb's copy has only in-frame clones and lacks some. The data show 55,000 to 70,000 clones, roughly 91% seen once. The sequenced material came from PBMCs. The receptors stem from a woman younger than 45 in good health and CMV-seronegative. Each CDR3 is given with its conserved first and last residue. D genes are given only for firm matches. Size is stated for part of the rows, as once, few or many counts, or as a class when the clone is expanded.

D gene	clone size	V gene	J gene	CDR3 protein	CDR3 DNA
NA	NA	TRBV28	TRBJ2-3	CASSSTDTQYF	TGTGCCAGCAGCTCTACAGATACGCAGTATTTT
TRBD2	once	TRBV9	TRBJ2-1	CASSRREGHLYNEQFF	TGTGCCAGCAGCCGCCGGGAGGGTCATCTCTACAATGAGCAGTTCTTC
TRBD1	NA	TRBV10-3	TRBJ1-2	CAISELGTGGGGYTF	TGTGCCATCAGTGAGTTAGGGACAGGGGGCGGTGGCTACACCTTC
TRBD2	NA	TRBV11-2	TRBJ2-7	CASSASGEGFYEQYF	TGTGCCAGCAGCGCCTCGGGGGAGGGATTCTACGAGCAGTACTTC
NA	few	TRBV28	TRBJ2-1	CASLRASNEQFF	TGTGCCAGCCTCAGGGCTTCCAATGAGCAGTTCTTC
TRBD1	once	TRBV14	TRBJ2-2	CASSLRQGEFYGELFF	TGTGCCAGCAGCTTGCGACAGGGGGAATTTTACGGGGAGCTGTTTTTT
NA	NA	TRBV5-6	TRBJ1-3	CASSLDDRGNTIYF	TGTGCCAGCAGCTTGGACGACCGCGGCAACACCATATATTTT
TRBD2	NA	TRBV18	TRBJ2-5	CASSPTLAGLHEETQYF	TGTGCCAGCTCACCAACACTAGCGGGCCTCCACGAAGAGACCCAGTACTTC
TRBD2	NA	TRBV19	TRBJ2-1	CASSPTSGRGPSYEQFF	TGTGCCAGTTCTCCGACTAGCGGGAGGGGGCCAAGTTATGAGCAGTTCTTC
NA	NA	TRBV19	TRBJ2-1	CASRSKVGLSSYNEQFF	TGTGCCAGTAGATCAAAGGTGGGACTGAGCTCCTACAATGAGCAGTTCTTC
NA	NA	TRBV28	TRBJ2-3	CASTTLGVGARRTDTQYF	TGTGCCAGCACCACATTAGGGGTGGGGGCCAGACGCACAGATACGCAGTATTTT
TRBD1	NA	TRBV15	TRBJ2-5	CATSRSPQGMLGVTQYF	TGTGCCACCAGCAGATCCCCACAGGGGATGTTGGGTGTGACCCAGTACTTC
NA	NA	TRBV6-1	TRBJ1-2	CASNIGAAIYGYTF	TGTGCCAGCAATATTGGGGCGGCCATTTATGGCTACACCTTC
NA	NA	TRBV6-1	TRBJ2-7	CAILLPGGYEQYF	TGTGCGATCCTTCTGCCAGGAGGTTACGAGCAGTACTTC
NA	NA	TRBV30	TRBJ1-2	CAWSVPGMGYTF	TGTGCCTGGAGTGTACCGGGGATGGGCTACACCTTC
NA	NA	TRBV9	TRBJ2-7	CASSGTTGREQYF	TGTGCCAGCAGCGGAACGACAGGGAGGGAGCAGTACTTC
NA	NA	TRBV27	TRBJ2-5	CASRPKDYYLETQYF	TGTGCCAGCAGACCCAAGGACTATTACTTGGAGACCCAGTACTTC
NA	NA	TRBV27	TRBJ2-5	CASSLSADSPGRETQYF	TGTGCCAGCAGTTTATCCGCCGATAGCCCGGGAAGGGAGACCCAGTACTTC
TRBD2	NA	TRBV5-4	TRBJ2-3	CASSLKTSGKTDTQYF	TGTGCCAGCAGCTTAAAGACTAGCGGGAAAACAGATACGCAGTATTTT
TRBD2	once	TRBV7-2	TRBJ2-3	CASSFRLAADTQYF	TGTGCCAGCAGCTTTCGGCTAGCGGCAGATACGCAGTATTTT
NA	NA	TRBV9	TRBJ2-7	CASSVGGKPYEQYF	TGTGCCAGCAGCGTAGGCGGGAAACCCTACGAGCAGTACTTC
NA	NA	TRBV27	TRBJ2-3	CASSFSTSRGTNTQYF	TGTGCCAGCAGTTTCTCGACTAGCAGGGGCACTAATACGCAGTATTTT
TRBD2	NA	TRBV27	TRBJ2-5	CASSLGLAGANQETQYF	TGTGCCAGCAGTTTGGGACTAGCGGGAGCGAACCAAGAGACCCAGTACTTC
NA	NA	TRBV6-1	TRBJ1-2	CASIGQPNYGYTF	TGTGCCAGCATTGGACAGCCTAACTATGGCTACACCTTC
NA	NA	TRBV19	TRBJ1-1	CASSFSEGEKAFF	TGTGCCAGTAGTTTCAGCGAGGGGGAAAAGGCTTTCTTT
TRBD2	NA	TRBV18	TRBJ2-6	CASSPTAGDSGANVLTF	TGTGCCAGCTCACCGACGGCGGGGGACTCTGGGGCCAACGTCCTGACTTTC
TRBD2	NA	TRBV10-1	TRBJ2-2	CASSVASGRANTGELFF	TGCGCCAGCAGTGTGGCTAGCGGGAGGGCGAACACCGGGGAGCTGTTTTTT
TRBD2	NA	TRBV28	TRBJ2-7	CASSFSGPYYEQYF	TGTGCCAGCAGTTTTAGCGGGCCATACTACGAGCAGTACTTC
TRBD2	NA	TRBV7-3	TRBJ2-3	CASSLGLAVGVRQYF	TGTGCCAGCAGCTTGGGACTAGCGGTGGGAGTTAGGCAGTATTTT
TRBD1	NA	TRBV19	TRBJ2-3	CASKGTGGEDTQYF	TGTGCCAGTAAGGGGACAGGGGGCGAAGATACGCAGTATTTT
TRBD2	few	TRBV19	TRBJ2-7	CASSIILAGTYEQYF	TGTGCCAGTAGTATAATTCTAGCGGGGACCTACGAGCAGTACTTC
NA	once	TRBV12-1	TRBJ1-5	CASRKSGGGKSNQPQHF	TGTGCCAGCAGAAAATCGGGCGGGGGCAAGAGCAATCAGCCCCAGCATTTT
NA	NA	TRBV7-8	TRBJ2-2	CASSLNMGHPGTGELFF	TGTGCCAGCAGCTTAAATATGGGCCACCCGGGGACCGGGGAGCTGTTTTTT
NA	NA	TRBV7-9	TRBJ1-2	CASSLQGGDGYTF	TGTGCCAGCAGCTTACAAGGGGGGGATGGCTACACCTTC
TRBD2	NA	TRBV27	TRBJ2-2	CASRASGYTGELFF	TGTGCCAGCAGGGCTAGCGGTTACACCGGGGAGCTGTTTTTT
TRBD1	NA	TRBV7-8	TRBJ1-5	CASSLGRWGQAYQPQHF	TGTGCCAGCAGCTTAGGTCGATGGGGACAGGCATATCAGCCCCAGCATTTT
TRBD2	NA	TRBV7-9	TRBJ2-5	CASSVDGGGQETQYF	TGTGCCAGCAGCGTCGACGGGGGGGGCCAAGAGACCCAGTACTTC
NA	NA	TRBV27	TRBJ1-1	CASSSLGMNTEAFF	TGTGCCAGCAGCTCTCTCGGGATGAACACTGAAGCTTTCTTT
NA	NA	TRBV27	TRBJ2-3	CASSLRRDTQYF	TGTGCCAGCAGTTTAAGGAGAGATACGCAGTATTTT
NA	once	TRBV2	TRBJ2-7	CASSSRLARENEQYF	TGTGCCAGCTCATCCCGTCTAGCGAGGGAGAACGAGCAGTACTTC
TRBD2	NA	TRBV7-2	TRBJ2-1	CASSLVSSGASYNEQFF	TGTGCCAGCAGCTTAGTGTCTAGCGGAGCTTCCTACAATGAGCAGTTCTTC
NA	NA	TRBV27	TRBJ1-5	CASRRGTDPVKPQHF	TGTGCCAGCAGGCGGGGGACGGACCCGGTGAAGCCCCAGCATTTT
NA	NA	TRBV30	TRBJ1-5	CACSLGTNQPQHF	TGTGCCTGTTCCCTAGGGACAAATCAGCCCCAGCATTTT
TRBD1	NA	TRBV13	TRBJ2-1	CASSSGTGINYNEQFF	TGTGCCAGCAGCTCAGGGACAGGGATCAACTACAATGAGCAGTTCTTC
TRBD1	NA	TRBV28	TRBJ2-1	CASSLVGTGRNEQFF	TGTGCCAGCAGTTTGGTAGGGACAGGGCGCAATGAGCAGTTCTTC
NA	NA	TRBV29-1	TRBJ1-3	CSVLPTAGNTIYF	TGCAGCGTTCTTCCCACGGCTGGAAACACCATATATTTT